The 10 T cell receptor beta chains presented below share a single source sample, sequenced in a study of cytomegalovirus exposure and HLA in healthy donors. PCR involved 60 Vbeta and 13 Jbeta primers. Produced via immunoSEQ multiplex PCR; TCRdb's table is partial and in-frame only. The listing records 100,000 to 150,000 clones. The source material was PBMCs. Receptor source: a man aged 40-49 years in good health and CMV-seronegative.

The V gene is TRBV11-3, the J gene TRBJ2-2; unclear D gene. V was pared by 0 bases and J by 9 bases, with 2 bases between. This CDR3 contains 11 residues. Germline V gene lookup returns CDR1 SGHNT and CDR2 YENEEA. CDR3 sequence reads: CASSLDRELFF. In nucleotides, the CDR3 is TGTGCCAGCAGCTTAGATAGGGAGCTGTTTTTT.

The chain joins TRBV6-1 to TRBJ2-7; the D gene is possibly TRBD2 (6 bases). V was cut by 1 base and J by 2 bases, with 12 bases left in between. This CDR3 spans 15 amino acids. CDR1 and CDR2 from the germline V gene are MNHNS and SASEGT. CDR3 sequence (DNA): TGTGCCAGCAGTGAAGAGGAAATAGCGGCCTACGAGCAGTACTTC. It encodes CASSEEEIAAYEQYF.

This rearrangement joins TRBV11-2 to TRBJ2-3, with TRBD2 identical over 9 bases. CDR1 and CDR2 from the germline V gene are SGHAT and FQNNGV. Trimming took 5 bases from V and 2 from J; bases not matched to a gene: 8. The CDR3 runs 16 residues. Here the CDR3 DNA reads TGTGCCAGCAGCCAGCGGACTAGCGAACCCACAGATACGCAGTATTTT. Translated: CASSQRTSEPTDTQYF.

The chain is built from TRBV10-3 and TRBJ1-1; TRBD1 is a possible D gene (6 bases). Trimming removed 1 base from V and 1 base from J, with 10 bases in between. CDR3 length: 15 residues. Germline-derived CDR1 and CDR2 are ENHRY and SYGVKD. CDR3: CAISELEGGNTEAFF. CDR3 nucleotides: TGTGCCATCAGTGAGTTGGAAGGGGGGAACACTGAAGCTTTCTTT.

The CDR3 reads CASTGGGLSGANVLTF. CDR3 bases: TGTGCCAGCACGGGGGGAGGACTCTCTGGGGCCAACGTCCTGACTTTC. The chain couples TRBV2 to TRBJ2-6, with 7 bases fitting TRBD2. The V and J ends lost 7 bases and 0 bases, in that order; junction bases with no gene match: 6. This CDR3 spans 16 amino acids. Germline CDR1 is SNHLY and CDR2 is FYNNEI.

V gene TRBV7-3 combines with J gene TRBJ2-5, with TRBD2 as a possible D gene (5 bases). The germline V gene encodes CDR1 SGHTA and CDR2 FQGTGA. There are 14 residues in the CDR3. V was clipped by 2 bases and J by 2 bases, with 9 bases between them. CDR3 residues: CASSLEGGQETQYF. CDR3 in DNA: TGTGCCAGCAGCTTAGAGGGCGGTCAAGAGACCCAGTACTTC.

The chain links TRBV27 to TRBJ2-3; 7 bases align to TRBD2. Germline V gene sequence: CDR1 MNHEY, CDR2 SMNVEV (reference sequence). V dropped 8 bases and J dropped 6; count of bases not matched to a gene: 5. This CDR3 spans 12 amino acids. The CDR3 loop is CASQSGGDTQYF. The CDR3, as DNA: TGTGCCAGCCAATCCGGGGGGGATACGCAGTATTTT.

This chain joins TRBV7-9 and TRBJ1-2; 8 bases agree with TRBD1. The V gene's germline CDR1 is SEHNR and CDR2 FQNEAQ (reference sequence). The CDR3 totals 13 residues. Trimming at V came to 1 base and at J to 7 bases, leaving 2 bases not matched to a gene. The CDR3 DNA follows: TGTGCCAGCAGCTTAGGGACAGGGATTGGCTACACCTTC. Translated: CASSLGTGIGYTF.

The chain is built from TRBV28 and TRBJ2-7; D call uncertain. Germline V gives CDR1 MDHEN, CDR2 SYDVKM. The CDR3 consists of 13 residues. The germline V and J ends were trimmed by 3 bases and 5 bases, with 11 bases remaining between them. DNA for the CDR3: TGTGCCAGCAGTTTCGATTCTACGAACGAGCAGTACTTC. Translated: CASSFDSTNEQYF.

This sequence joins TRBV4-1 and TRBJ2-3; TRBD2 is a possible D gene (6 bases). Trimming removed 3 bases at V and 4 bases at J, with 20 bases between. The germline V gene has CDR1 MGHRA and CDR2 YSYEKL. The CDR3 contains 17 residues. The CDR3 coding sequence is TGCGCCAGCAGCCAGGAAGCGGCCGGGAGTACTGCAGATACGCAGTATTTT. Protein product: CASSQEAAGSTADTQYF.